This TCR beta chain was documented in a study of post-analysis software for immune sequencing data. Regarding the study as a whole: Four or five TRBV segments (TRBV5-6, TRBV5-1 and TRBV20-1 among them) occurred more frequently in patients than in controls. Multiple sclerosis was associated with a significant reduction in normalized Chao1 diversity relative to controls. Samples from a shared batch, those prepared together, strongly co-clustered by F measure.

Built from TCR beta cDNA, the libraries had unique molecular identifiers in them. About half a million cDNA molecules were recovered from an input of 1 to 10 million T cells. One entry per CDR3 protein, called by TCRdb with MiXCR from the PCR reads. The sample lists approximately 730,000 distinct CDR3 sequences; roughly 46% were seen once. Of note for this clonotype: The antigen remains unidentified.

V gave up 3 bases and J gave up 5 bases; unmatched junction bases: 19. The CDR3 consists of 20 residues. From germline, CDR1 is SGHDN and CDR2 FVKESK. This clonotype was sampled from a girl under 18 with multiple sclerosis. The J gene is TRBJ2-1, the V gene TRBV14; 10 nucleotides align to TRBD2. Sequenced sample: blood. The chain's CDR3 is CASSHPPRGNSGRTHNEQFF. Here the CDR3 DNA reads TGTGCCAGCAGCCATCCACCTAGGGGGAATAGCGGGAGGACCCACAATGAGCAGTTCTTC.